A selection of T cell receptor beta chains follows, all from one sample in a study of CD8+ T cells in alopecia areata. Libraries were prepared by immunoSEQ multiplex PCR; TCRdb keeps only in-frame clonotypes and omits some of them. The table shows about 140,000 clones, with roughly 86% occurring only once. The specimen comprised CD8+ T cells sorted from blood, sampled at week 4, from a patient treated with tofacitinib. The receptors were sampled from a human donor with alopecia areata. Each CDR3 is given with its conserved first and last residue. Each record gives: D gene, V gene, J gene, clone size, CDR3 protein, CDR3 DNA. D genes are given only for firm matches. Clone size is not always given. Where it is, it says once, few, many or a class for expanded clones.

>NA|TRBV29-1|TRBJ2-2|NA
CSVRDLNTGELFF
TGCAGCGTTCGCGACCTGAACACCGGGGAGCTGTTTTTT
>TRBD2|TRBV5-4|TRBJ2-7|NA
CASSSSGIKYEQYF
TGTGCCAGCAGCTCGAGCGGGATTAAGTACGAGCAGTACTTC
>NA|TRBV5-1|TRBJ2-7|NA
CASSLEISYEQYF
TGCGCCAGCAGCTTGGAAATCTCCTACGAGCAGTACTTC
>NA|TRBV2|TRBJ2-7|once
CASSEVGGYEQYF
TGTGCCAGCAGTGAGGTAGGGGGCTACGAGCAGTACTTC
>TRBD2|TRBV29-1|TRBJ2-1|NA
CSSLAGDYNEQFF
TGCAGTTCTCTAGCGGGGGATTACAATGAGCAGTTCTTC
>TRBD2|TRBV7-9|TRBJ2-5|NA
CASHRLAPQEAQYF
TGTGCCAGCCATCGACTAGCCCCCCAAGAGGCCCAGTACTTC
>NA|TRBV7-9|TRBJ2-3|NA
CASSPQGGFLDTQYF
TGTGCCAGCAGCCCGCAGGGGGGCTTTCTAGATACGCAGTATTTT
>NA|TRBV29-1|TRBJ2-1|NA
CSVDGEGSYNEQFF
TGCAGCGTTGATGGCGAGGGATCCTACAATGAGCAGTTCTTC
>TRBD2|TRBV7-8|TRBJ2-7|NA
CASSFLGLVREQYF
TGTGCCAGCAGCTTCCTGGGACTAGTCCGCGAGCAGTACTTC
>TRBD1|TRBV9|TRBJ1-5|NA
CASSSQGVDQPQHF
TGTGCCAGCAGCTCACAGGGGGTTGATCAGCCCCAGCATTTT
>NA|TRBV11-2|TRBJ2-7|NA
CASSLNRGHSSYEQYF
TGTGCCAGCAGCTTAAATCGAGGACATAGCTCCTACGAGCAGTACTTC
>NA|TRBV30|TRBJ1-2|NA
CAWSGNPGAGDPFFSYTF
TGTGCCTGGAGTGGAAACCCCGGGGCAGGGGACCCCTTTTTTAGCTACACCTTC
>NA|TRBV29-1|TRBJ2-7|NA
CSVVNRESYEQYF
TGCAGCGTTGTAAACAGGGAGTCCTACGAGCAGTACTTC
>NA|TRBV13|TRBJ1-4|NA
CASSLGPVATNEKLFF
TGTGCCAGCAGCTTAGGACCCGTCGCAACTAATGAAAAACTGTTTTTT
>NA|TRBV4-1|TRBJ1-1|NA
CASSQGGEAFF
TGCGCCAGCAGCCAAGGTGGTGAAGCTTTCTTT
>NA|TRBV7-3|TRBJ2-1|few
CASSLGAGYNEQFF
TGTGCCAGCAGCTTAGGGGCAGGGTACAATGAGCAGTTCTTC
>NA|TRBV11-2|TRBJ1-2|NA
CASSPPGRTNYGYTF
TGTGCCAGCAGCCCACCGGGGAGGACTAACTATGGCTACACCTTC
>NA|TRBV6-5|TRBJ1-1|NA
CASSYSQGPPEAFF
TGTGCCAGCAGTTACTCGCAGGGTCCCCCTGAAGCTTTCTTT
>NA|TRBV6-1|TRBJ2-1|NA
CASKRRESGNEQFF
TGTGCCAGCAAGAGGAGGGAGAGCGGCAATGAGCAGTTCTTC
>NA|TRBV29-1|TRBJ1-2|NA
CSVEGGYGYTF
TGCAGCGTTGAGGGAGGTTATGGCTACACCTTC
>TRBD1|TRBV29-1|TRBJ2-7|NA
CSVEITGGIYEQYF
TGCAGCGTTGAAATTACAGGGGGCATTTACGAGCAGTACTTC
>NA|TRBV7-9|TRBJ2-1|NA
CASSRPSDNEQFF
TGTGCCAGCAGCCGCCCCTCTGACAATGAGCAGTTCTTC
>NA|TRBV30|TRBJ2-7|once
CAWSTHREYYEQYF
TGTGCCTGGAGTACACACAGGGAGTACTACGAGCAGTACTTC
>TRBD2|TRBV19|TRBJ2-1|NA
CASSIGSSGDNEQFF
TGTGCCAGTAGTATTGGGTCTAGCGGGGACAATGAGCAGTTCTTC
>NA|TRBV27|TRBJ1-1|once
CALPEGQGVGTEAFF
TGTGCACTCCCCGAAGGTCAGGGAGTGGGGACTGAAGCTTTCTTT
>NA|TRBV9|TRBJ2-1|NA
CASSGGSSYNEQFF
TGTGCCAGCAGCGGGGGGAGCTCCTACAATGAGCAGTTCTTC
>TRBD2|TRBV29-1|TRBJ2-3|once
CSVRLAGTDTQYF
TGCAGCGTTCGACTAGCGGGAACAGATACGCAGTATTTT
>TRBD1|TRBV2|TRBJ2-7|NA
CASSEGQGHYEQYF
TGTGCCAGCAGTGAGGGACAGGGTCACTACGAGCAGTACTTC
>NA|TRBV5-4|TRBJ1-2|NA
CASSSPLEDYGYTF
TGTGCCAGCAGCTCGCCGCTGGAGGACTATGGCTACACCTTC
>NA|TRBV2|TRBJ2-7|NA
CASSDWVPEKQYF
TGTGCCAGCAGTGATTGGGTTCCTGAAAAGCAGTACTTC
>NA|TRBV9|TRBJ1-2|NA
CASSVATVVRGDYGYTF
TGTGCCAGCAGCGTAGCTACGGTGGTTCGGGGAGACTATGGCTACACCTTC
>NA|TRBV19|TRBJ1-5|NA
CASSPQLLRDIAKQPQHF
TGTGCCAGTAGCCCACAACTACTTAGAGACATAGCCAAGCAGCCCCAGCATTTT
>NA|TRBV30|TRBJ2-3|NA
CAWSVSASTDTQYF
TGTGCCTGGAGTGTATCGGCTAGCACAGATACGCAGTATTTT
>NA|TRBV28|TRBJ1-1|NA
CASSFRGVSEAFF
TGTGCCAGCAGTTTTAGAGGGGTGTCTGAAGCTTTCTTT
>NA|TRBV30|TRBJ2-7|NA
CAWGPGGQYEQYF
TGTGCCTGGGGTCCCGGTGGACAATACGAGCAGTACTTC
>NA|TRBV6-6|TRBJ1-5|NA
CASSHRAHTANQPQHF
TGTGCCAGCAGTCACAGGGCCCACACCGCCAATCAGCCCCAGCATTTT
>TRBD2|TRBV7-9|TRBJ2-1|NA
CASTPGGGHSYNEQFF
TGTGCCAGCACCCCCGGGGGGGGGCATTCCTACAATGAGCAGTTCTTC
>TRBD1|TRBV27|TRBJ1-1|NA
CASTQWGQGSVNTEAFF
TGTGCCAGCACCCAATGGGGACAGGGGTCCGTGAACACTGAAGCTTTCTTT
>NA|TRBV27|TRBJ1-1|NA
CASGSFLENTEAFF
TGTGCCAGCGGATCTTTTCTAGAGAACACTGAAGCTTTCTTT
>TRBD2|TRBV5-4|TRBJ2-7|NA
CASSYYSGNYEQYF
TGTGCCAGCAGCTATTATAGCGGGAACTACGAGCAGTACTTC
>NA|TRBV6-5|TRBJ2-7|NA
CASNNRVSNSEQYF
TGTGCCAGCAACAACAGGGTTAGTAATTCCGAGCAGTACTTC
>NA|TRBV7-9|TRBJ2-2|few
CASSLGSNTGELFF
TGTGCCAGCAGCTTGGGCAGCAACACCGGGGAGCTGTTTTTT
>NA|TRBV5-5|TRBJ2-3|NA
CASSLTDTQYF
TGTGCCAGCAGCCTCACAGATACGCAGTATTTT
>TRBD2|TRBV27|TRBJ2-6|NA
CASSLSAGGLSGANVLTF
TGTGCCAGCAGTTTAAGTGCGGGAGGACTCTCTGGGGCCAACGTCCTGACTTTC
>NA|TRBV29-1|TRBJ2-6|few
CSVDTGTGANVLTF
TGCAGCGTTGATACAGGGACTGGGGCCAACGTCCTGACTTTC